This TCR beta chain was captured in a study of blood T cells in healthy people across ages. This clonotype appeared many times. CDR3 size: 13 residues. V was shortened by 4 bases and J by 1 base, with 7 bases between the two germline ends. Germline V lookup: CDR1 SEHNR, CDR2 FQNEAQ (reference sequence). PCR was performed a second time for about 7 to 11 cycles using a sample-barcoded 5' primer and a J-beta primer mix. TCRdb reanalysed the 5' RACE reads using MiXCR and keeps one entry per CDR3 protein. The sample has 1.5 million to 2 million distinct CDR3 sequences; roughly 27% are singletons. The source of this sequence is a woman aged 25 to 39 in good health. The V and J genes are TRBV7-9 and TRBJ1-1; D unclear. Sequenced material: blood. In DNA, the CDR3 is TGTGCCAGCAGCTCTCAACAGAACACTGAAGCTTTCTTT. This encodes CASSSQQNTEAFF.